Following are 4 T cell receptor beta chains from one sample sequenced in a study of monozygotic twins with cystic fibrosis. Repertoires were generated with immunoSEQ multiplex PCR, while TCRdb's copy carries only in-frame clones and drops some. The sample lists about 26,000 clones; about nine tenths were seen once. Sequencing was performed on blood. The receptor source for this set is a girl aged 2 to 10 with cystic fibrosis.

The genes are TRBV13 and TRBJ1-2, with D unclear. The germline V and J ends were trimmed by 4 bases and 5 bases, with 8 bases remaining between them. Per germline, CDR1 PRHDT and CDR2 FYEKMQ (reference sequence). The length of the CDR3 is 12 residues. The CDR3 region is CASSSTAYGYTF. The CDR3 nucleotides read TGTGCCAGCAGCTCGACTGCTTATGGCTACACCTTC.

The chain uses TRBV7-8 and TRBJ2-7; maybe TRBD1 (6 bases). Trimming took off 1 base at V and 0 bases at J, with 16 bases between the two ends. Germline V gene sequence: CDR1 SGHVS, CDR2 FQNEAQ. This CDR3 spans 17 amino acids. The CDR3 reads CASSLDSVQGISYEQYF. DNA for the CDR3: TGTGCCAGCAGCTTAGACTCAGTGCAGGGGATCTCCTACGAGCAGTACTTC.

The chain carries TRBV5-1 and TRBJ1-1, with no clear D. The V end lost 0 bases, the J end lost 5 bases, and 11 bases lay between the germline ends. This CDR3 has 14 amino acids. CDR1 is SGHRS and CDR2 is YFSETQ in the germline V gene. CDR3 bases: TGCGCCAGCAGCTTGGGGGATCAGGAGACTGAAGCTTTCTTT. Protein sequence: CASSLGDQETEAFF.

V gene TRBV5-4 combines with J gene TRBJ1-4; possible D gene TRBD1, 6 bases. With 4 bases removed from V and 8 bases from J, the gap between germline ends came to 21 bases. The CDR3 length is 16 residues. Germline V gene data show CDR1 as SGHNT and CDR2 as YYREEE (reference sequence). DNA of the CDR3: TGTGCCAGCAGCCCGCGGGGGGCAGGGGCGGGAGAAAAACTGTTTTTT. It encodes CASSPRGAGAGEKLFF.